This T cell receptor beta chain was obtained from a study of metastatic and nonmetastatic thyroid tumors. Overall study: Repertoire data that came from the blood and tumor or nodule tissue of malignant and benign thyroid patients were compared.

CDR1 and CDR2 from the germline V gene are GTSNPN and SVGIG (reference sequence). This CDR3 is built from 14 residues. Trimming removed 2 bases from V and 2 bases from J, with 12 bases in between. Nobody among the patients had been given any treatment before thyroid surgery. This clone was seen at least ten times. Its antigen is not identified. Original handling: A papillary thyroid cancer distant-metastasis classifier was built from CDR3 differences across clinicopathological groups. TCRdb reanalyzed the PCR reads via MiXCR. What appears here as the V and J calls and clone size reflects TCRdb's work, not the paper's. The data show about 33,000 clones, over 15% seen once. Study results and limitations: As reported, TCR beta diversity in blood and tumor was significantly higher in malignant thyroid tumors than in benign nodules.

Sequenced: blood. The chain uses TRBV30 and TRBJ1-1; no firm D call. This clonotype originated in a female donor with papillary thyroid cancer or a benign thyroid nodule (not recorded which). Some clones in this sample may be carry-over from other donors' samples. The CDR3, as DNA: TGTGCCTGGAGTCGTGAGGTTGTAAACACTGAAGCTTTCTTT. Protein product: CAWSREVVNTEAFF. Full variable domain (rest looked up from reference TRBV30 and TRBJ1-1): SQTIHQWPATLVQPVGSPLSLECTVEGTSNPNLYWYRQAAGRGLQLLFYSVGIGQISSEVPQNLSASRPQDRQFILSSKKLLLSDSGFYLCAWSREVVNTEAFFGQGTRLTVV.